This paragraph reports one T cell receptor (beta chain). As yet, its antigen is unknown. Researchers ran the PCR with 60 Vbeta and 13 Jbeta primers. The method was immunoSEQ multiplex PCR; TCRdb's version includes in-frame clones alone and lacks a portion of them. The sample has more than 130,000 clones, roughly four fifths seen once; the top ten hold 4.9%. The data were obtained in a study of cytomegalovirus exposure and HLA in healthy donors. Study-wide findings and caveats: A likely sequencing artifact accounted for one observed cluster of highly shared sequence variants. Per a prior analysis, the majority of TCR beta V segments were productive roughly 90% or roughly 30% of the time. There were reportedly fewer N-insertions in an Asian-associated ancestry cluster than the approximately 630-donor mean, in a later analysis.

The CDR3 is made up of 17 amino acids. CDR1 is SGHTA and CDR2 is FQGNSA in the germline V gene. V trimming: 5 bases; J trimming: 4 bases; junction bases outside the gene matches: 12. The clonotype comes from a woman between 50 and 59 years old in good health and CMV-seronegative. The sequenced material came from PBMCs. The chain uses TRBV7-2 and TRBJ2-2; 8 bases agree with TRBD1. The CDR3 here is CASSPPDRAVATGELFF. The CDR3 region has the DNA TGTGCCAGCAGCCCTCCGGACAGGGCCGTCGCCACCGGGGAGCTGTTTTTT.